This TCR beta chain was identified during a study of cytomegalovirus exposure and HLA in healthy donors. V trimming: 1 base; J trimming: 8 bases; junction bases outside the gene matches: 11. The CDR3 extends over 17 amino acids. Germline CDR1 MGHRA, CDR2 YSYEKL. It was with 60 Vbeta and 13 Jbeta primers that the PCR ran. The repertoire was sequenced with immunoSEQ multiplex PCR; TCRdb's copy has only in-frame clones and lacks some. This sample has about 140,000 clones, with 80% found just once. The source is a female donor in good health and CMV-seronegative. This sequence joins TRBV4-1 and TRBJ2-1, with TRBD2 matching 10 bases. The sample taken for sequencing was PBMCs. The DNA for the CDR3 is TGCGCCAGCAGCCAAGGGTCTAGCGGGAGTCTTTTCTATGAGCAGTTCTTC. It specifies CASSQGSSGSLFYEQFF.